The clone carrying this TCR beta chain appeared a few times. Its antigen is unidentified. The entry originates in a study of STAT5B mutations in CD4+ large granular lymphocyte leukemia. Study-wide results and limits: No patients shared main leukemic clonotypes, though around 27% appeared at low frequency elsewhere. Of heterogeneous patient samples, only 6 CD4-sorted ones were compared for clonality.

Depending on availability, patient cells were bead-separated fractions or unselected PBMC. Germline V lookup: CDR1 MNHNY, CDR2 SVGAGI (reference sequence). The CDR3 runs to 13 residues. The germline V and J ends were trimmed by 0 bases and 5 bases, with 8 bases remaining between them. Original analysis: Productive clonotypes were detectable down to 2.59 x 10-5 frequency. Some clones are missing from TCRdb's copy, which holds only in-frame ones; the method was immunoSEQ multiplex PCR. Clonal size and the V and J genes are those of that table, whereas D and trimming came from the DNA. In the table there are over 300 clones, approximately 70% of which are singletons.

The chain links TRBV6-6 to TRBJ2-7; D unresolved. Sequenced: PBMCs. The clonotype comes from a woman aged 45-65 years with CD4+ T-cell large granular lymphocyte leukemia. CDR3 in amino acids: CASSYSTGHEQYF. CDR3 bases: TGTGCCAGCAGTTACTCGACTGGACACGAGCAGTACTTC.